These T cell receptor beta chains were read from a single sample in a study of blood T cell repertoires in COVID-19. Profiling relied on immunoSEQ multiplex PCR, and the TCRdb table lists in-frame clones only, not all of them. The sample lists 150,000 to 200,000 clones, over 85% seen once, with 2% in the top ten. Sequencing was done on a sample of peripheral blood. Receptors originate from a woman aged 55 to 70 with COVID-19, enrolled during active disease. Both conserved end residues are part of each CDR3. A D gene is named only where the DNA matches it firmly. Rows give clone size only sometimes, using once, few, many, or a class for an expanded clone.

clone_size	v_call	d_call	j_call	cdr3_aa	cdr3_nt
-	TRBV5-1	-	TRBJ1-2	CASSLDSTNYGYTF	TGCGCCAGCAGCTTGGACAGTACTAACTATGGCTACACCTTC
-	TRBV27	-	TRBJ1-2	CASSLSGRSNYGYTF	TGTGCCAGCAGTTTATCGGGCAGGTCTAACTATGGCTACACCTTC
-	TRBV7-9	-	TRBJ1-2	CASSLWGPNYGYTF	TGTGCCAGCAGCTTATGGGGGCCTAACTATGGCTACACCTTC
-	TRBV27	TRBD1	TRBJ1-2	CASSVGQGRFRYGYTF	TGTGCCAGCAGCGTGGGACAGGGACGATTCCGCTATGGCTACACCTTC
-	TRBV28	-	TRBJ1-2	CASRDLTGRQQF	TGTGCCAGCAGGGATCTTACAGGCCGTCAGCAATTC
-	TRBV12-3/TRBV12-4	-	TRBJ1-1	CASSRTVRGAFF	TGTGCCAGCAGCCGAACAGTGAGGGGGGCTTTCTTT
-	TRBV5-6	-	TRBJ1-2	CASSLGRGANYGYTF	TGTGCCAGCAGCTTAGGGAGGGGCGCTAACTATGGCTACACCTTC
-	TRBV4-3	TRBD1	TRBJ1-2	CASSQDSFVRQGGIDGYTF	TGCGCCAGCAGCCAAGATTCTTTCGTTAGACAGGGGGGGATTGATGGCTACACCTTC
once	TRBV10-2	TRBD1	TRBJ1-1	CASSERRTGTEAFF	TGCGCCAGCAGTGAGAGAAGGACAGGGACCGAAGCTTTCTTT
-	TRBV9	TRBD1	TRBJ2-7	CASSVGQGASYEQYF	TGTGCCAGCAGCGTAGGGCAGGGGGCTAGCTACGAGCAGTACTTC
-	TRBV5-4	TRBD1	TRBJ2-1	CASSSDRAGYNEQFF	TGTGCCAGCAGCTCCGACAGGGCGGGCTACAATGAGCAGTTCTTC
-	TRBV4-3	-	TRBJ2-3	CASSQDWRQAADTQYF	TGCGCCAGCAGCCAAGATTGGAGACAGGCGGCAGATACGCAGTATTTT
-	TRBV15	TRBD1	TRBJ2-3	CATSRGQGETDTQYF	TGTGCCACCAGCAGAGGACAGGGAGAGACAGATACGCAGTATTTT
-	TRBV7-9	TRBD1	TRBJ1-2	CASSPPSRGQLIF	TGTGCCAGCAGCCCCCCTAGTAGGGGACAGCTCATCTTC
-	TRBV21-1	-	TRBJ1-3	CASSKPEGAGNTIYF	TGTGCCAGCAGCAAGCCCGAGGGCGCGGGAAACACCATATATTTT
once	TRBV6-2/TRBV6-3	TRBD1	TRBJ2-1	CASSKRTGVDNEQFF	TGTGCCAGCAGTAAACGGACAGGGGTAGACAATGAGCAGTTCTTC
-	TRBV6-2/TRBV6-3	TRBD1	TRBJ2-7	CASSDRGFSYEQYF	TGTGCCAGCAGTGACAGGGGTTTCTCCTACGAGCAGTACTTC
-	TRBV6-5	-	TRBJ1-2	CASSSPRSSRTYGYTF	TGTGCCAGCAGTTCACCACGATCCTCTAGAACTTATGGCTACACCTTC